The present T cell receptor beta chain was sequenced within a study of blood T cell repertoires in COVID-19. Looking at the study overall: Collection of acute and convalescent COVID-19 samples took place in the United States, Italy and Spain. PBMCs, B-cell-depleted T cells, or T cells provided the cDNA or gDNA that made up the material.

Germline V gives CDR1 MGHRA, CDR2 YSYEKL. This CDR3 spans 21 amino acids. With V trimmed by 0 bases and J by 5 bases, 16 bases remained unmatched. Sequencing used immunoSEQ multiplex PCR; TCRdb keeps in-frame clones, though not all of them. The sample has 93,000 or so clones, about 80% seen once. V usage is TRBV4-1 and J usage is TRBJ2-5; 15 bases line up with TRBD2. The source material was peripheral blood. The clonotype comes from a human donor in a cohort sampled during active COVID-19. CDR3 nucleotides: TGCGCCAGCAGCCAAGAAGGGGGCCTCGGGACTAGCGGGGGGCCTCTGGAGACCCAGTACTTC. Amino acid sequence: CASSQEGGLGTSGGPLETQYF.